This T cell receptor beta chain comes out of a study of blood T cell repertoires in COVID-19. Study-level background: There were acute and convalescent COVID-19 samples, and they came from the United States, Italy and Spain. PBMCs, B-cell-depleted T cells, or T cells were the source of the cDNA or gDNA that made up the material.

As handled by the study authors: It was from reference gene primer amplification that nucleated cell counts were estimated. Method: immunoSEQ multiplex PCR; TCRdb's copy keeps in-frame clones and lacks some. That table gives V, J and clone size, and the DNA gave D and trimming. The sample carries 200,000 to 300,000 clones, around nine tenths recorded once. The sequencing sample was made of peripheral blood. The receptor's source is a man aged 25 to 40 with active or convalescent COVID-19.

CDR3 region: CASSNPDRDPRALHF. As DNA, the CDR3 is TGTGCCAGCAGTAACCCGGACAGGGACCCTCGGGCCCTCCACTTT. This chain uses TRBV27 with TRBJ1-6; 8 bases are shared with TRBD1. The CDR3 loop spans 15 amino acids. Germline V gene data show CDR1 as MNHEY and CDR2 as SMNVEV (reference sequence). J lost 14 bases, V lost 5 bases, and 14 bases had no gene match.